This passage covers 9 T cell receptor beta chains from one sample sequenced in a study of cytomegalovirus exposure and HLA in healthy donors. The data were produced by immunoSEQ multiplex PCR, yet TCRdb's version contains in-frame clones alone and is incomplete. This sample yields about 150,000 clones, of which roughly 91% are seen a single time; about 3% belongs to the top ten. What was sequenced was PBMCs. These receptor sequences come from a man between 18 and 29 years old in good health and CMV-seronegative.

In its sample, this clone was seen once. This chain links TRBV7-2 with TRBJ2-5; D may be TRBD1 (7 bases). This CDR3 region has 13 residues. Trimming removed 8 bases from V and 4 bases from J, with 14 bases in between. CDR1 and CDR2 (germline): SGHTA, FQGNSA. The CDR3, as DNA: TGTGCCAGCGCAGGGGGGAAAGCAGAGACCCAGTACTTC. Translation gives CASAGGKAETQYF. Based on the CDR3 plus reference TRBV7-2 and TRBJ2-5, the full variable domain is GAGVSQSPSNKVTEKGKDVELRCDPISGHTALYWYRQSLGQGLEFLIYFQGNSAPDKSGLPSDRFSAERTGGSVSTLTIQRTQQEDSAVYLCASAGGKAETQYFGPGTRLLVL.

The genes are TRBV29-1 and TRBJ2-1; possibly TRBD1 for D (6 bases). The CDR3 has 16 amino acids. Germline CDR1 reads SQVTM; CDR2 reads ANQGSEA. The ends were cut back, 2 bases at V and 7 bases at J, with 21 bases in the middle. In nucleotides, the CDR3 is TGCAGCGTTGAATTTGAGGGGGTTCGTCCTATGAATGAGCAGTTCTTC. Amino acids: CSVEFEGVRPMNEQFF.

This clone has a single count. The chain uses TRBV5-6 and TRBJ2-2; D is ambiguous. The CDR3 runs to 14 residues. Germline assignment: CDR1 SGHDT and CDR2 YYEEEE. Trimming removed 2 bases at V and 0 bases at J, with 5 bases between. The CDR3, as DNA: TGTGCCAGCAGCTTTACAGCGAACACCGGGGAGCTGTTTTTT. This encodes CASSFTANTGELFF.

The chain is built from TRBV14 and TRBJ1-4; 9 bases map to TRBD1. This CDR3 has 14 amino acids. Trimming removed 6 bases from V and 5 bases from J; junction bases left unmatched: 4. Per germline, CDR1 SGHDN and CDR2 FVKESK. CDR3 nucleotides: TGTGCCAGCAGTACCGGGACAGGGAATGAAAAACTGTTTTTT. Protein sequence: CASSTGTGNEKLFF.

The chain employs TRBV6-1 and TRBJ1-2; D possibly corresponds to TRBD1 (6 bases). Trimming cost V 4 bases and J 4 bases, with 7 bases left between them. The length of the CDR3 is 12 residues. The germline CDR1 and CDR2 sequences are MNHNS and SASEGT. This CDR3 reads CASSGGPYGYTF. In DNA form, the CDR3 reads TGTGCCAGCAGTGGGGGGCCCTATGGCTACACCTTC.

The chain has TRBV7-9 and TRBJ1-2; TRBD1 is a possible D gene (6 bases). This CDR3 contains 14 residues. V was clipped by 1 base and J by 4 bases, with 10 bases between them. From germline, CDR1 is SEHNR and CDR2 FQNEAQ (reference sequence). The CDR3 loop is CASSLGDIRYGYTF. The DNA for the CDR3 is TGTGCCAGCAGCTTAGGGGACATTCGCTATGGCTACACCTTC. Filled out from reference TRBV7-9 and TRBJ1-2, the complete variable domain reads DTGVSQNPRHKITKRGQNVTFRCDPISEHNRLYWYRQTLGQGPEFLTYFQNEAQLEKSRLLSDRFSAERPKGSFSTLEIQRTEQGDSAMYLCASSLGDIRYGYTFGSGTRLTVV.

The chain has TRBV5-4 and TRBJ1-4; 10 bases map to TRBD1. Trimming cost V 1 base and J 5 bases; bases outside gene matches: 2. The CDR3 spans 15 residues. Germline V gene lookup returns CDR1 SGHNT and CDR2 YYREEE (reference sequence). CDR3 in DNA: TGTGCCAGCAGCTTGTTGGACAGGGGGAATGAAAAACTGTTTTTT. Its translation: CASSLLDRGNEKLFF.

The genes are TRBV7-8 and TRBJ1-1; the D gene is possibly TRBD1 (5 bases). The CDR3 has 13 amino acids. Germline CDR1 reads SGHVS; CDR2 reads FQNEAQ. V lost 4 bases and J 3 bases, leaving 9 bases between the germline ends. DNA of the CDR3: TGTGCCAGCAGCTCCGCAGGGTACACTGAAGCTTTCTTT. This gives the protein CASSSAGYTEAFF.

This clone was detected once. V and J are TRBV10-3 and TRBJ1-3; 7 bases line up with TRBD1. This CDR3 spans 13 amino acids. With 6 bases clipped from V and 4 bases from J, the junction kept 3 bases outside the gene matches. Germline V CDR1 and CDR2: ENHRY, SYGVKD. CDR3 region: CAISRDSGNTIYF. As DNA, the CDR3 is TGTGCCATCAGCCGGGACAGCGGAAACACCATATATTTT.